This TCR beta chain came from a study of blood T cell repertoires in COVID-19. Trimming stripped 5 bases from V and 2 bases from J, with 12 bases between. The CDR3 spans 14 residues. Per the germline V gene, CDR1 is MDHEN and CDR2 is SYDVKM. TCRdb's table, derived via immunoSEQ multiplex PCR, lists solely in-frame clones and lacks some. The sample records 85,000 or so clones, under 90% being singletons. The TCR was taken from a man older than 75 with acute or convalescent COVID-19. This chain uses TRBV28 with TRBJ1-2; D possibly corresponds to TRBD1 (6 bases). Material: peripheral blood. The CDR3 reads CASSVRGANYGYTF. The CDR3 DNA reads as TGTGCCAGCAGTGTCAGGGGCGCCAACTATGGCTACACCTTC.